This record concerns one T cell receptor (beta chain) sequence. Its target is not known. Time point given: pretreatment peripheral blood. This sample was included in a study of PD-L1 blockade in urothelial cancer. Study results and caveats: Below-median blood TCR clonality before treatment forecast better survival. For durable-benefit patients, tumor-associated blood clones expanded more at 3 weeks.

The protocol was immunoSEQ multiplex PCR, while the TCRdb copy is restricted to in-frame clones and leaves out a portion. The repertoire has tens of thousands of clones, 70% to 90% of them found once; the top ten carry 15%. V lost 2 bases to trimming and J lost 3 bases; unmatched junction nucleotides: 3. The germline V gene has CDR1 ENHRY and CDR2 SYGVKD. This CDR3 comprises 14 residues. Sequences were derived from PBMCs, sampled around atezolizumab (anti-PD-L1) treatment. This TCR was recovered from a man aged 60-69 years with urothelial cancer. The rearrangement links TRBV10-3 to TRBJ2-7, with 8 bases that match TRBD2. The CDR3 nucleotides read TGTGCCATCAGTGAGGGACTAGCCTACTACGAGCAGTACTTC. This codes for CAISEGLAYYEQYF.